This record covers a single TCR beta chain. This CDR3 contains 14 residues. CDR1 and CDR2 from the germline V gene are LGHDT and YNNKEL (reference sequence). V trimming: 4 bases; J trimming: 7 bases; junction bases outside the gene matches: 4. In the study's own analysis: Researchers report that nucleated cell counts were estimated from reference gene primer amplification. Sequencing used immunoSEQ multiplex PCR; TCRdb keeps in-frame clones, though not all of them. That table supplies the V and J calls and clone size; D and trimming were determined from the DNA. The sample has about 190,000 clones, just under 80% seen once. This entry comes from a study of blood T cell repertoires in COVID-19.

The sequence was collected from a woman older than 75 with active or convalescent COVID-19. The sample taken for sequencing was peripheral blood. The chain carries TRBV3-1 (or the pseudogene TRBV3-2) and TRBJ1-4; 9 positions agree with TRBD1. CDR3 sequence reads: CASSPVGQGEKLFF. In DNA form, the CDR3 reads TGTGCCAGCAGCCCCGTGGGACAGGGTGAAAAACTGTTTTTT.